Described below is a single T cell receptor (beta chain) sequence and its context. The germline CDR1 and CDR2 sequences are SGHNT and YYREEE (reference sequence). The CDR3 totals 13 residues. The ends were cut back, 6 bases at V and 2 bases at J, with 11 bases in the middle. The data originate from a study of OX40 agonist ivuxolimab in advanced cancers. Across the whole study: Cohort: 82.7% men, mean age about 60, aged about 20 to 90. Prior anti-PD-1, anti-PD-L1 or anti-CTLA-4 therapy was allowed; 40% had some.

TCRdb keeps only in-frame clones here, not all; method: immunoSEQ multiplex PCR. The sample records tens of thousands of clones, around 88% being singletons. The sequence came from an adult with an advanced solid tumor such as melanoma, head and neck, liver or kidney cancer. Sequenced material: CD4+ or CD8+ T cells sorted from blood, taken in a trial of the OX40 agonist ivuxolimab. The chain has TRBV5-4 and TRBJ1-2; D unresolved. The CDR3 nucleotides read TGTGCCAGCACCCGGACGGAGAACTATGGCTACACCTTC. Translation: CASTRTENYGYTF.